The sequence of this T cell receptor beta chain was determined in a study of blood T cell repertoires in COVID-19. This clone has just one count. The protocol was immunoSEQ multiplex PCR, while the TCRdb copy is restricted to in-frame clones and leaves out a portion. Found here are hundreds of thousands of clones, around 89% of them singletons; the top ten hold 3.5% to 5%. The TCR was taken from a woman between 25 and 40 years old who had recovered from COVID-19. Sequencing was carried out using PBMCs or T cells enriched from blood (not recorded which).

The CDR3 bases are TGTGCCAGCAGTTACGGCAGGGCCTACGAGCAGTACTTC. Residues: CASSYGRAYEQYF. The J gene is TRBJ2-7, the V gene TRBV27, with D perhaps matching TRBD1 (5 bases). CDR3 length equals 13 residues. Germline values: CDR1 MNHEY, CDR2 SMNVEV (reference sequence). Trimming stripped 4 bases from V and 2 bases from J, with 9 bases between.